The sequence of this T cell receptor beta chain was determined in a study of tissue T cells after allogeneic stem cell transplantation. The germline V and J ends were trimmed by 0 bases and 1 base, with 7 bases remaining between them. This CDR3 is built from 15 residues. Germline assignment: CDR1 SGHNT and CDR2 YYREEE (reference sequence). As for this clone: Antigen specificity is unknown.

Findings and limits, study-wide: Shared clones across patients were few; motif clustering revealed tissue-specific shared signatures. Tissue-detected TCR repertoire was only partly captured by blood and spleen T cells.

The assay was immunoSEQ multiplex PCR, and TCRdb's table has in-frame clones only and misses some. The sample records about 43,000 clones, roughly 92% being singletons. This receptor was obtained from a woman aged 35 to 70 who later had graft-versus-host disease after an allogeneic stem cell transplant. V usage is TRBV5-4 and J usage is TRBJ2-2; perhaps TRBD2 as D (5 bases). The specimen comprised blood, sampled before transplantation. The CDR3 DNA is TGTGCCAGCAGCTTGGTGGGGAGGAACACCGGGGAGCTGTTTTTT. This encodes CASSLVGRNTGELFF. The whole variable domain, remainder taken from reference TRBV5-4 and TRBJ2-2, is ETGVTQSPTHLIKTRGQQVTLRCSSQSGHNTVSWYQQALGQGPQFIFQYYREEENGRGNFPPRFSGLQFPNYSSELNVNALELDDSALYLCASSLVGRNTGELFFGEGSRLTVL.